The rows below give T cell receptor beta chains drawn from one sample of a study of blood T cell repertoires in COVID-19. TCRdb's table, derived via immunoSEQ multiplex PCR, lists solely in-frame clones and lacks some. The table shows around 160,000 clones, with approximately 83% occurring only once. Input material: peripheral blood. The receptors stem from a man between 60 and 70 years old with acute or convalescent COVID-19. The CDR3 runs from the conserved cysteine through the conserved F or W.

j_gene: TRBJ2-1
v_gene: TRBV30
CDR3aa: CAWSLTNTHEQFF

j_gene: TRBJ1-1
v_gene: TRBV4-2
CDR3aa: CASSPRQGSLNTEAFF

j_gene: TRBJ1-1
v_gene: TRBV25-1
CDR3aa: CASSGGQGDTEAFF

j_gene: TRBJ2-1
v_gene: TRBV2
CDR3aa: CASRPQGNEQFF

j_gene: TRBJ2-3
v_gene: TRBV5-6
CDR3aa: CASSFRLATSTDTQYF

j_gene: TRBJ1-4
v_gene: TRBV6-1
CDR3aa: CASSEVGGNEKLFF

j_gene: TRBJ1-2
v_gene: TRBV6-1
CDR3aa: CASSEARGAPYGYTF

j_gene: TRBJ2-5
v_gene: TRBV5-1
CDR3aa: CASSLSASVAETQYF

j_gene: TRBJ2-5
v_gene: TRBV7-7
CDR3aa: CASSFNGIGETQYF

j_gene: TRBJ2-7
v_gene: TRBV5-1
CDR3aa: CASSSRTQSYEQYF

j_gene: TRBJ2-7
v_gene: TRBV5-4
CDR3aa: CASSYGRDRGHEQYF

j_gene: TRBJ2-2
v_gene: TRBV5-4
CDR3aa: CASSSTSGRSNTGELFF

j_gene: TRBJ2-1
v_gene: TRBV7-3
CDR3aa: CASSLRAGGDLEQFF

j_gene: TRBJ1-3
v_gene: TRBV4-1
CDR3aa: CASSQDRQLTSGNTIYF

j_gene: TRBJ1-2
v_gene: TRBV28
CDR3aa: CASSFGGTGWLRDGYTF

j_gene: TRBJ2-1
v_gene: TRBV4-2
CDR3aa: CASSQETPARGIRMSQFF

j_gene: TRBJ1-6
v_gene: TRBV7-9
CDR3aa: CASSLVDRGESPLHF

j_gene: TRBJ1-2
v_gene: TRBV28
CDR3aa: CASGKGQQLYGYTF

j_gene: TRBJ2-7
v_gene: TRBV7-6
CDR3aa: CASSLAEESSYEQYF

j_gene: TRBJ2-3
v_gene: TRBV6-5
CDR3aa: CASSWATDTQYF

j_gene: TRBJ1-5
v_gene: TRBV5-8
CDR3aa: CASSLGQESNQPQHF

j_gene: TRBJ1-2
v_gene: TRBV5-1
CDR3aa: CASSLDRGSGYTF

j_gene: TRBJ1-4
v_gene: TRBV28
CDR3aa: CASSFGIGTGGGKLFF

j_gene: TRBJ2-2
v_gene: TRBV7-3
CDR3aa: CASSLGLAGLNTGELFF

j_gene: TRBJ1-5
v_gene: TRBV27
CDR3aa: CASMKLGGNNQPQHF

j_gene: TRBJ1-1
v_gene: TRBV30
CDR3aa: CAWSPGDTEAFF

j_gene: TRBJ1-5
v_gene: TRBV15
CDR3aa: CATRDRGHQPQHF

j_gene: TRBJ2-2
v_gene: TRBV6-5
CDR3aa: CASRHSGQSGELFF

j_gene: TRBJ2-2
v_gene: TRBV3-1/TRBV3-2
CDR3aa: CASSQDPGQGSTGELFF

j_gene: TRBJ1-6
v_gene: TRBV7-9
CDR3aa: CASSLSADTNSPLHF

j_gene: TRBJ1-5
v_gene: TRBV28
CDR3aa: CASSFSVANQPQHF

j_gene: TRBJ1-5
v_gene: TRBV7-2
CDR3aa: CASSRRGGDQPQHF

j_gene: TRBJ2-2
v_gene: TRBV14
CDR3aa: CASSLLAGAGELFF

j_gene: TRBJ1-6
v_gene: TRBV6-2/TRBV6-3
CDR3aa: CASSLLTGGNSPLHF

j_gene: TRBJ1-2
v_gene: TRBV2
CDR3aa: CASRGGGYGYTF

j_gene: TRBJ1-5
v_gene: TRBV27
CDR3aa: CASSFSPKNQPQHF

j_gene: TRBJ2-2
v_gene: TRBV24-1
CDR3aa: CATSDPTGERSGELFF

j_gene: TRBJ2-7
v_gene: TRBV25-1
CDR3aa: CASSPGGSSSYEQYF

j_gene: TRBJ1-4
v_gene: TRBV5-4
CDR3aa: CASSPAADTNEKLFF

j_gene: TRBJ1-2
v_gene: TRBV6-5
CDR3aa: CASSYSGTGGAGGYTF

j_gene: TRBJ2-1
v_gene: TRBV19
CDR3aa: CATRGSGKVYNEQFF

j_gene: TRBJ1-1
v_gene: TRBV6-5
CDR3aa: CANQGPLGTEAFF

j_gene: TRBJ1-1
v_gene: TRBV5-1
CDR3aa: CASSLGDRGDTEAFF

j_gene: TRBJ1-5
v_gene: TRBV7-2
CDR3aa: CASSYPAGGQPQHF

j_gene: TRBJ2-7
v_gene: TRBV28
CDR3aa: CASRAQGVVYEQYF

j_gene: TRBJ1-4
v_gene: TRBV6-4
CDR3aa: CASTRPQGRNEKLFF

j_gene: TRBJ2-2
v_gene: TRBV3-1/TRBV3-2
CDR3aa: CASRTRGNTGELFF

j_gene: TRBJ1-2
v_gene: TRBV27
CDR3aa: CASSPRGGVGYGYTF

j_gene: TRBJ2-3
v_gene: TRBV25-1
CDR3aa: CASSDPTGGTDTQYF

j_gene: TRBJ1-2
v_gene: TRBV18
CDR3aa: CASSPGQRDYGYTF

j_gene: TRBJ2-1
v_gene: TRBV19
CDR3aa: CASSRDRALGEQFF

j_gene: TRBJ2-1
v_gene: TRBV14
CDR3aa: CASRRAGAYNEQFF

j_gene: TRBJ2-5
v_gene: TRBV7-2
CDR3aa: CASSSYVGLAGAQETQYF

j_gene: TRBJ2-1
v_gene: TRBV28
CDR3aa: CASSSPLTSGREFF